This T cell receptor (beta chain) was recovered during a study of beta chain features in type 1 diabetes. Study in general: Sorted cells, 90 million to 120 million in number, were examined across all samples. Study results and caveats: A possible short-template PCR bias applies equally to patients and controls. TCRB repertoires of naive, central memory and Treg cells appeared more similar among patients than among healthy donors.

A CD45RO/CCR7/CD25/CD127/CD95/CD27 panel sorted naive, central memory, regulatory and stem cell-like memory CD4+ cells. Germline values: CDR1 MNHNS, CDR2 SASEGT. J was trimmed by 4 bases and V by 5 bases; bases with no gene match: 6. The CDR3 is made up of 14 amino acids. What was sequenced were expressed TCRB transcripts, since all of the isolated RNA had been reverse transcribed. Method: immunoSEQ multiplex PCR; TCRdb's copy keeps in-frame clones and lacks some. The sample lists over 40,000 clones, roughly 45% occurring once. Points on this clone: Its specificity is not known.

Specimen: stem cell memory CD4+ T cells from blood. The receptor was derived from a young woman in good health. The chain couples TRBV6-1 to TRBJ1-2, with 8 bases lining up with TRBD1. CDR3 nucleotide sequence: TGTGCCAGCAGTCCGGGACAGGCCCCCTATGGCTACACCTTC. As protein: CASSPGQAPYGYTF.